These T cell receptor beta chains were read from a single sample in a study of type 1 regulatory T cells. One entry per CDR3 protein, called by TCRdb with MiXCR from the reads. The data hold 12,000 to 15,000 distinct CDR3 sequences, with roughly 15% observed a single time. The antigens these receptors bind are not known. Source material: cultured T cells, either the whole culture or a sorted T cell fraction (not recorded which). The receptors originated from a human donor in good health. The CDR3 runs from the conserved cysteine through the conserved F or W. D genes are given only for firm matches. The size of a clone is reported for some rows only, either as once, few or many, or as a class for expanded clones.

D,J,V,size,CDR3,DNA
-,TRBJ1-4,TRBV7-2,few,CASSPSREKLFF,TGTGCCAGCAGCCCCTCCCGCGAAAAACTGTTTTTT
-,TRBJ2-5,TRBV5-5,-,CASSLEGRQKTQYF,TGTGCCAGCAGCTTGGAGGGCAGGCAGAAGACCCAGTACTTC
TRBD1,TRBJ2-5,TRBV6-1,-,CAMRTGGQETQYF,TGTGCCATGCGTACAGGGGGACAAGAGACCCAGTACTTC
-,TRBJ2-2,TRBV9,many,CASSTTGTAASGELFF,TGTGCCAGCAGCACCACCGGGACGGCGGCTAGCGGGGAGCTGTTTTTT
-,TRBJ2-3,TRBV29-1,medium-sized,CSVVGGPDTQYF,TGCAGCGTTGTTGGCGGGCCAGATACGCAGTATTTT
-,TRBJ2-7,TRBV5-1,many,CASSSGWGEAPYEQYF,TGCGCCAGCAGCTCCGGTTGGGGGGAGGCTCCCTACGAGCAGTACTTC
-,TRBJ1-4,TRBV12-3/TRBV12-4,many,CASSFDNEKLFF,TGTGCCAGCAGTTTTGACAATGAAAAACTGTTTTTT
-,TRBJ2-7,TRBV12-3/TRBV12-4,many,CASSFPRGEQYF,TGTGCCAGCAGTTTTCCTCGGGGGGAGCAGTACTTC
-,TRBJ2-5,TRBV5-4,-,CASSLDFKVETQYF,TGTGCCAGCAGTCTTGACTTCAAGGTGGAGACCCAGTACTTC
-,TRBJ1-5,TRBV21-1,many,CASSNDSGFNQPQHF,TGTGCCAGCAGCAACGATTCTGGCTTCAATCAGCCCCAGCATTTT
TRBD2,TRBJ2-1,TRBV10-3,few,CAISGTSGRTREQFF,TGTGCCATCAGCGGGACTAGCGGGAGGACCCGTGAGCAGTTCTTC
-,TRBJ2-1,TRBV19,many,CASSLRGFLDEQFF,TGTGCCAGTAGTTTGCGGGGCTTCCTGGATGAGCAGTTCTTC